These 4 T cell receptor beta chains were sequenced from one sample in a study of monozygotic twins with inflammatory bowel disease. Each CDR3 protein gets one entry in TCRdb, which reprocessed the 5' RACE reads and gives no DNA. This sample's table has over 150,000 distinct CDR3 sequences. Sequenced sample: blood. The receptors derive from a human donor with ulcerative colitis or Crohn's disease, or a healthy co-twin of an affected twin (not recorded which).

This chain uses TRBV4-1 with TRBJ2-7. The CDR3 is made up of 15 amino acids. Germline CDR1 and CDR2: MGHRA and YSYEKL. CDR3 residues: CASSQHSGSSYEQYF.

V and J are TRBV12-3 or TRBV12-4 and TRBJ1-4. This CDR3 is 11 amino acids long. Here the CDR3 reads CASSLWGKLFF.

J is TRBJ2-7 and V is TRBV27; TCRdb outputs TRBD1, but without DNA this stays unchecked. CDR1 and CDR2 from the germline V gene are MNHEY and SMNVEV (reference sequence). The CDR3 is 14 residues long. The CDR3 sequence is CASGPGQGGYEQYF.

The rearrangement joins TRBV5-4 to TRBJ1-2; the TCRdb D gene call, TRBD1, has no DNA to confirm it. CDR1 and CDR2 from the germline V gene are SGHNT and YYREEE (reference sequence). The CDR3 has 17 residues. The chain's CDR3 is CASSLADRGRANYGYTF.